This T cell receptor (beta chain) came from a study of T cell repertoires in cytomegalovirus infection. Study-level background: Alongside well-studied HLA-B-restricted CMV epitopes, recently identified HLA-C-restricted CMV epitopes were also used. Public TCR beta signature analysis indicated the presence of both CMV infection and matching HLA type. Study observations and caveats: Across the ex vivo response, the dominant clonotypes were HLA-C-restricted CMV-specific TCR beta clonotypes.

Trimming took 8 bases from V and 3 from J; bases not matched to a gene: 7. The CDR3 is 14 amino acids. CDR1 and CDR2 from the germline V gene are SGHTA and FQGNSA. Regarding this clonotype: What it recognizes is unknown.

TCRdb independently ran MiXCR on the reads; one entry per CDR3 protein. The sample yields about 51,000 distinct CDR3 sequences, roughly 20% seen once. The starting material was CD8+ T cells from cultured PBMCs, obtained from culture after CMV antigen stimulation. The chain joins TRBV7-2 to TRBJ2-1, with 7 bases that match TRBD2. This clonotype originated in a human donor in good health (CMV status not recorded). Some clones in this sample may be carry-over from other donors' samples. The CDR3 protein is CASAIRDYYNEQFF. CDR3 sequence (DNA): TGTGCCAGCGCTATCCGGGACTACTACAATGAGCAGTTCTTC.